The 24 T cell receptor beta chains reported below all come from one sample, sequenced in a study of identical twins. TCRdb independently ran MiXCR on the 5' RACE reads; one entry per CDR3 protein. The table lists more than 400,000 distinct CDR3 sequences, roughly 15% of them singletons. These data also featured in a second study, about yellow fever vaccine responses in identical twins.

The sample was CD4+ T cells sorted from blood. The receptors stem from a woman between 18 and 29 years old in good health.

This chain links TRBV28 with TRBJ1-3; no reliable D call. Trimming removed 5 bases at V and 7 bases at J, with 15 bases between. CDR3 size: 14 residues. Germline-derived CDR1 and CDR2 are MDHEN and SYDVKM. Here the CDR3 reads CASSQSPRANTIYF. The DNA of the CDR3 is TGTGCCAGCAGTCAATCGCCTCGGGCGAACACCATATATTTT.

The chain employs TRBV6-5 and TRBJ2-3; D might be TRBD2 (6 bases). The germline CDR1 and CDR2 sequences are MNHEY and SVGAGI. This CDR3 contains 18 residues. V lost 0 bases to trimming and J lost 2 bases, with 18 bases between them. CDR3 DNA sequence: TGTGCCAGCAGTTACTCTTTCGGAGTTAGCGGATCCACAGATACGCAGTATTTT. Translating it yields CASSYSFGVSGSTDTQYF.

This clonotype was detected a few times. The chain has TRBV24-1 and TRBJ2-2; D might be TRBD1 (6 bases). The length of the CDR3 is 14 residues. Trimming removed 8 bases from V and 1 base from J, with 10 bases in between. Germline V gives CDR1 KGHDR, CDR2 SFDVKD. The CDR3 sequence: CATMGQLNTGELFF. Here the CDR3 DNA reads TGTGCCACCATGGGACAATTGAACACCGGGGAGCTGTTTTTT.

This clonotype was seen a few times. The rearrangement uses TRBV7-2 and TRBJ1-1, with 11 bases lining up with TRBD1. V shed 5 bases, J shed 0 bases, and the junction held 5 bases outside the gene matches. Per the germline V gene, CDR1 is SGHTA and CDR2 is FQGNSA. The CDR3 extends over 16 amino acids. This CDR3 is CASSLGQGVMNTEAFF. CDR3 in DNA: TGTGCCAGCAGCCTGGGACAGGGGGTAATGAACACTGAAGCTTTCTTT.

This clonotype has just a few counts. The DNA for the CDR3 is TGCAGCGTTACCATCCCCCAGGCGGCCGATGAGCAGTTCTTC. Residues: CSVTIPQAADEQFF. The chain joins TRBV29-1 to TRBJ2-1; D remains ambiguous. V dropped 5 bases and J dropped 8 bases, with 19 bases sitting between them. Germline CDR1 and CDR2: SQVTM and ANQGSEA. The CDR3 has 14 amino acids.

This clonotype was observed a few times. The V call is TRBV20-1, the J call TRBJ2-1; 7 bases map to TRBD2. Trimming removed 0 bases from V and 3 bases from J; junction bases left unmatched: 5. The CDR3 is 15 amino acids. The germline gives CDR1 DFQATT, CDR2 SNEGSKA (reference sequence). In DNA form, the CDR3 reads TGCAGTGCTAGAGAGGCGGGAGTCCTCTACAATGAGCAGTTCTTC. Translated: CSAREAGVLYNEQFF.

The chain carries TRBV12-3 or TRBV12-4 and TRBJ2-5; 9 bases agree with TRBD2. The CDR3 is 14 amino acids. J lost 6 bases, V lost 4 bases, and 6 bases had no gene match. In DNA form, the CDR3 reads TGTGCCAGCAGTTCCAATAGCGGGAGAAAGACCCAGTACTTC. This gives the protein CASSSNSGRKTQYF.

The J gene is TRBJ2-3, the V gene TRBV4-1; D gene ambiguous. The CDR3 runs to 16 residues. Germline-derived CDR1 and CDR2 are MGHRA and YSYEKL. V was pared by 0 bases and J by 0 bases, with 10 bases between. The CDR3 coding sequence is TGCGCCAGCAGCCAAGAAGTGGCCTTCAGCACAGATACGCAGTATTTT. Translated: CASSQEVAFSTDTQYF.

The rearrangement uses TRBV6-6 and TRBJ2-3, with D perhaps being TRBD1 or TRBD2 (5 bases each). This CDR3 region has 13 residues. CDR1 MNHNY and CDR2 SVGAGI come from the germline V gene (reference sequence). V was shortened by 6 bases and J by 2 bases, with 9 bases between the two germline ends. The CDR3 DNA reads TGTGCCAGCAGCGGGGACCTCACAGATACGCAGTATTTT. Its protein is CASSGDLTDTQYF.

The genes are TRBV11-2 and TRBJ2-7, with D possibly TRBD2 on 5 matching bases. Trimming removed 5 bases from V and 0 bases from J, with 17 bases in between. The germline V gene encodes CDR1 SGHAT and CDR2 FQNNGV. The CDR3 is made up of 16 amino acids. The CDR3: CASSPRRRVNSYEQYF. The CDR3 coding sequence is TGTGCCAGCAGCCCTAGAAGGCGGGTTAACTCCTACGAGCAGTACTTC.

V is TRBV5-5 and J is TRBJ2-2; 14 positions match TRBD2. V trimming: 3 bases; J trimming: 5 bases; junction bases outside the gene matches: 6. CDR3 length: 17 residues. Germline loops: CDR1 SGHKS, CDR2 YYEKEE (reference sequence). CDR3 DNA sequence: TGTGCCAGCAGCTCTATGACTAGCGGGGGGGCAACCGGGGAGCTGTTTTTT. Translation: CASSSMTSGGATGELFF. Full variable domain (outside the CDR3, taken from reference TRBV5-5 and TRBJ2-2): DAGVTQSPTHLIKTRGQQVTLRCSPISGHKSVSWYQQVLGQGPQFIFQYYEKEERGRGNFPDRFSARQFPNYSSELNVNALLLGDSALYLCASSSMTSGGATGELFFGEGSRLTVL.

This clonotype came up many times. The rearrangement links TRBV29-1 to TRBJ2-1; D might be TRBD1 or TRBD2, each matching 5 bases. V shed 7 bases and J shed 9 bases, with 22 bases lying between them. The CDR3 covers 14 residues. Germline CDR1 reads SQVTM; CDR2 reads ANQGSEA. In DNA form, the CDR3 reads TGCAGCGCAATCCGGGACGCCACTTTGGGTGAGCAGTTCTTC. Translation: CSAIRDATLGEQFF.

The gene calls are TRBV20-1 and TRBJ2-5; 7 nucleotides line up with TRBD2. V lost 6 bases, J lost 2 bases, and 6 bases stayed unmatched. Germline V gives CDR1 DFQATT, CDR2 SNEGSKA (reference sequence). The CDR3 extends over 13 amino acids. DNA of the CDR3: TGCAGTGCGGGCGGGGGAGGTCAAGAGACCCAGTACTTC. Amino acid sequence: CSAGGGGQETQYF.

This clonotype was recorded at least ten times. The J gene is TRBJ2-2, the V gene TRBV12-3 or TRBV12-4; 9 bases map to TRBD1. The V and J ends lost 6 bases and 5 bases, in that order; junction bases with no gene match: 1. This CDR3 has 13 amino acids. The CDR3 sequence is CASRTGGTGELFF. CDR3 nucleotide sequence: TGTGCCAGCAGGACAGGGGGGACCGGGGAGCTGTTTTTT.

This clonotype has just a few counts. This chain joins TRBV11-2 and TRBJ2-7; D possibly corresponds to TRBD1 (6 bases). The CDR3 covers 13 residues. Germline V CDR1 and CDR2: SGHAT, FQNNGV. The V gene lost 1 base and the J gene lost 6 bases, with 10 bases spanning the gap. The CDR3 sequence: CASSLARRGEQYV. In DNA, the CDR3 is TGTGCCAGCAGCTTAGCGCGCAGGGGCGAGCAGTACGTC.

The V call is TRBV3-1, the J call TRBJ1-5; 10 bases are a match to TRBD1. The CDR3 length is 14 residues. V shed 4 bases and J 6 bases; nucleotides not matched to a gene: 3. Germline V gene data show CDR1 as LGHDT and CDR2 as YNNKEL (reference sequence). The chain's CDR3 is CASSPTGGFQPQHF. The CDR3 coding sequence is TGTGCCAGCAGCCCGACAGGGGGCTTTCAGCCCCAGCATTTT. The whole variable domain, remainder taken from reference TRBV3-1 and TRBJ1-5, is DTAVSQTPKYLVTQMGNDKSIKCEQNLGHDTMYWYKQDSKKFLKIMFSYNNKELIINETVPNRFSPKSPDKAHLNLHINSLELGDSAVYFCASSPTGGFQPQHFGDGTRLSIL.

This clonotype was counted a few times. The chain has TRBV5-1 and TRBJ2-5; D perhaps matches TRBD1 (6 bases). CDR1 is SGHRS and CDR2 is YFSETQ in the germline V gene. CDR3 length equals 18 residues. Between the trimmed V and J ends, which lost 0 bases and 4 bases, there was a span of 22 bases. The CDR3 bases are TGCGCCAGCAGCTTGGCCCCCTCCGTGACAGGATCGAGAGAGACCCAGTACTTC. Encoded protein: CASSLAPSVTGSRETQYF.

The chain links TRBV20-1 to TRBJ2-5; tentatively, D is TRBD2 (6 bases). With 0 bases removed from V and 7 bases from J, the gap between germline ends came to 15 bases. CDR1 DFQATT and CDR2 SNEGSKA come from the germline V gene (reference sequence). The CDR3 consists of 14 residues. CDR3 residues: CSARDRLAFGTQYF. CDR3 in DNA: TGCAGTGCTAGAGATAGGCTAGCGTTTGGGACCCAGTACTTC.

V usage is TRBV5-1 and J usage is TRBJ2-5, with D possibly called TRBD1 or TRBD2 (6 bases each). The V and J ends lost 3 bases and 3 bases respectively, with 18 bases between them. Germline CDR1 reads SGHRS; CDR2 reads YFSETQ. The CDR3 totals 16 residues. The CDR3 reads CASSSGTMGGKETQYF. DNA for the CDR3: TGCGCCAGCAGCTCCGGGACAATGGGCGGGAAAGAGACCCAGTACTTC.

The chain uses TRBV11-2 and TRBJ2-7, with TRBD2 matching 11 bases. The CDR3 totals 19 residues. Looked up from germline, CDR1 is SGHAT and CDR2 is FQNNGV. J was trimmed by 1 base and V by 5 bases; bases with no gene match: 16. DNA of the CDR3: TGTGCCAGCAGCCTCAAGGGCGGGCTAGCGGGAGGTCGGTCCTACGAGCAGTACTTC. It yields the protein CASSLKGGLAGGRSYEQYF.

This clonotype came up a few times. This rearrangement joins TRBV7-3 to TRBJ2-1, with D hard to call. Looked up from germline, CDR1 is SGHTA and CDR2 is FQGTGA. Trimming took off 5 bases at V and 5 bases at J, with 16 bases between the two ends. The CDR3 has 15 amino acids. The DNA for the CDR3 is TGTGCCAGCAGCCCCCAAGTGGGGTTAGACAATGAGCAGTTCTTC. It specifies CASSPQVGLDNEQFF.

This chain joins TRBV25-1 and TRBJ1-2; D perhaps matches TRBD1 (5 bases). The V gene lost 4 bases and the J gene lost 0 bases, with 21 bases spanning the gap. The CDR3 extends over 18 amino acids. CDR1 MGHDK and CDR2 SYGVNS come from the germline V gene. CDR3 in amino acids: CASSGLGGRSGANYGYTF. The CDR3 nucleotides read TGTGCCAGCAGTGGCCTCGGGGGGAGAAGTGGTGCTAACTATGGCTACACCTTC.

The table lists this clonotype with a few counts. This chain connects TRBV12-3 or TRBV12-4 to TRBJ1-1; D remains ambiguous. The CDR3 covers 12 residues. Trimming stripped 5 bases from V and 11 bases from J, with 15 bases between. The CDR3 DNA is TGTGCCAGCAGTACAACTCGGGTTTGGGCTTTCTTT. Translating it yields CASSTTRVWAFF.

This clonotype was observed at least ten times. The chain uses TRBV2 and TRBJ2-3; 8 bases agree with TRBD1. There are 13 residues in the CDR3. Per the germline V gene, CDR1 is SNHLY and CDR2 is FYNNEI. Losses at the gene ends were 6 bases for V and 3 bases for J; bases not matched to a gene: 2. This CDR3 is CASRDRVTDTQYF. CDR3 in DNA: TGTGCCAGCAGGGACAGGGTAACAGATACGCAGTATTTT.